The rows below give T cell receptor beta chains drawn from one sample of a study of blood T cells in healthy people across ages. TCRdb used MiXCR to reprocess the 5' RACE reads, holding one entry per CDR3 protein. The data hold about 970,000 distinct CDR3 sequences, with roughly half observed a single time. Sequencing was performed on blood. These TCRs come from a woman aged 55-70 years in good health. Each CDR3 is given with its conserved first and last residue. A D gene is named only where the DNA matches it firmly.

TRBV12-3/TRBV12-4 | 15 | NA | CASSRDPNRDYEQYF
TRBV27 | 16 | NA | CASSFRDRIGANVLTF
TRBV27 | 12 | NA | CASRVGSDTQYF
TRBV5-5 | 15 | TRBD1 | CASSLDRGVSYEQYF
TRBV12-3/TRBV12-4 | 15 | NA | CASSRSRGWGMIQYF
TRBV6-2/TRBV6-3 | 12 | NA | CASTGATDTQYF
TRBV10-1 | 16 | TRBD2 | CASSDPRLAGQETQYF
TRBV7-2 | 13 | NA | CASSVTHQGTQYF
TRBV29-1 | 13 | TRBD1 | CSARTGGQYEQYF
TRBV4-2 | 15 | TRBD1 | CASSPGTELSYEQYF
TRBV13 | 17 | TRBD1 | CASSVAGTGYSNQPQHF
TRBV6-1 | 14 | NA | CASSWTGADQPQHF